This T cell receptor (beta chain) comes out of a study of beta chain features in type 1 diabetes. V shed 8 bases, J shed 10 bases, and the junction held 9 bases outside the gene matches. The CDR3 has 13 residues. Germline V CDR1 and CDR2: MDHEN, SYDVKM. Every bit of the isolated RNA underwent reverse transcription, so sequencing read expressed TCRB transcripts. Sequencing was performed with immunoSEQ multiplex PCR; in TCRdb, only in-frame clones are kept and a portion is missing. The data contain a few hundred thousand clones, about 14% of them singletons. This clone occurred a few times. This clonotype originated in a woman aged 18-29 years in good health. The chain is built from TRBV28 and TRBJ2-1; 9 bases line up with TRBD2. Sequencing input: naive CD4+ T cells from blood. The CDR3 here is CASSLAGALEQFF. CDR3 bases: TGTGCCAGCTCTTTAGCGGGAGCGTTGGAGCAGTTCTTC.